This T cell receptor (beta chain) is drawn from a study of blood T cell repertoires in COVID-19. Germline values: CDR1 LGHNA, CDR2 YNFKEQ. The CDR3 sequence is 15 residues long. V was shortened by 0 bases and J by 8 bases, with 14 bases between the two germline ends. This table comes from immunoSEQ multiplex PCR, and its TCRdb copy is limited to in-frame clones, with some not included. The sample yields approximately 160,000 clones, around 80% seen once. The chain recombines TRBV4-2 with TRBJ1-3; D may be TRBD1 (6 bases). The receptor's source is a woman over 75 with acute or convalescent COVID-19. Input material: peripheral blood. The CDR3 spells CASSQETGRAHTIYF. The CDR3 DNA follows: TGTGCCAGCAGCCAAGAAACAGGGAGAGCCCACACCATATATTTT.